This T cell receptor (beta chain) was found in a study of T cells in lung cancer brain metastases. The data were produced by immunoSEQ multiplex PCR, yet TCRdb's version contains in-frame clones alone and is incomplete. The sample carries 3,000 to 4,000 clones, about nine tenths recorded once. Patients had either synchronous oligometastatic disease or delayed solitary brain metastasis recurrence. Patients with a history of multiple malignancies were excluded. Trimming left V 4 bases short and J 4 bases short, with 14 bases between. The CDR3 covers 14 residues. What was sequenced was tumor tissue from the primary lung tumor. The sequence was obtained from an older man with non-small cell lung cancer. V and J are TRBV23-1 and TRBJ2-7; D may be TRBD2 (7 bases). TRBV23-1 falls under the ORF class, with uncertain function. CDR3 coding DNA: TGCGCCAGCAGTCTAGGGGGGGCCTCATACGAGCAGTACTTC. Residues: CASSLGGASYEQYF.